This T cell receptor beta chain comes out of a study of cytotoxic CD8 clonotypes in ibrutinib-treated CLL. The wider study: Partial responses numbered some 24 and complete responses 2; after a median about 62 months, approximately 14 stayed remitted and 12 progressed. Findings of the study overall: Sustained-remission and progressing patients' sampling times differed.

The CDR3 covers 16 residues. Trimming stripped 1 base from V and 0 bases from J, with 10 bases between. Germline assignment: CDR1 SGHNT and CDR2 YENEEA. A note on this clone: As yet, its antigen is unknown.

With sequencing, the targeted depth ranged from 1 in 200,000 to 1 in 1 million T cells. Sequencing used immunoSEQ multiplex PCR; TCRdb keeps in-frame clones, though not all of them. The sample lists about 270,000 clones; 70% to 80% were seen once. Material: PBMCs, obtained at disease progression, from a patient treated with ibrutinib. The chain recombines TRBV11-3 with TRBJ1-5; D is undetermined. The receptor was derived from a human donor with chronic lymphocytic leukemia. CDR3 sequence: CASSLGGRFSNQPQHF. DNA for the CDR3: TGTGCCAGCAGCTTAGGTGGCAGGTTTAGCAATCAGCCCCAGCATTTT.